These 26 T cell receptor beta chains were sequenced from one sample in a study of blood T cell repertoires in COVID-19. The protocol was immunoSEQ multiplex PCR, while the TCRdb copy is restricted to in-frame clones and leaves out a portion. The table has fewer than 250,000 clones, around four fifths seen once. Material: peripheral blood. These receptors originate from a woman between 45 and 60 years old with acute or convalescent COVID-19.

This clone was observed many times. V usage is TRBV7-2 and J usage is TRBJ1-2; D might be TRBD1 (5 bases). The CDR3 length is 13 residues. Germline assignment: CDR1 SGHTA and CDR2 FQGNSA. V dropped 1 base and J dropped 2 bases, with 5 bases sitting between them. The CDR3 protein is CASSLGQNYGYTF. The CDR3 nucleotides read TGTGCCAGCAGCTTAGGACAGAACTATGGCTACACCTTC.

V and J are TRBV5-1 and TRBJ2-7, with D possibly being TRBD1 (5 bases). The CDR3 contains 15 residues. In germline, CDR1 is SGHRS, CDR2 YFSETQ. The V and J ends lost 4 bases and 1 base respectively, with 15 bases between them. The CDR3, as DNA: TGCGCCAGCAGCATCAACAGGCAGAAGTCCTACGAGCAGTACTTC. This codes for CASSINRQKSYEQYF.

The chain has TRBV28 and TRBJ2-7, with a possible D match to TRBD2 (6 bases). The length of the CDR3 is 14 residues. Germline CDR1 and CDR2: MDHEN and SYDVKM. V lost 4 bases, J lost 6 bases, and 16 bases lay in between. The CDR3 reads CASSSGTYRSEQYF. Written as DNA, the CDR3 is TGTGCCAGCAGTTCCGGGACTTACCGGAGCGAGCAGTACTTC. The variable domain in full, with the rest retrieved from reference TRBV28 and TRBJ2-7, is DVKVTQSSRYLVKRTGEKVFLECVQDMDHENMFWYRQDPGLGLRLIYFSYDVKMKEKGDIPEGYSVSREKKERFSLILESASTNQTSMYLCASSSGTYRSEQYFGPGTRLTVT.

This chain joins TRBV23-1 and TRBJ2-7; 15 nucleotides align to TRBD2. TRBV23-1 qualifies as an ORF whose function is uncertain. Unmatched junction bases numbered 14, after V lost 4 bases and J lost 1 base. CDR3 length: 20 amino acids. Here the CDR3 reads CASSPLRGLAGGPGSYEQYF. CDR3 nucleotides: TGCGCCAGCAGTCCTCTCCGCGGACTAGCGGGAGGGCCTGGGTCCTACGAGCAGTACTTC.

The chain recombines TRBV2 with TRBJ2-3; TRBD2 matches 7 bases. This CDR3 contains 14 residues. V was pared by 7 bases and J by 3 bases, with 7 bases of the junction left unmatched. Germline loops: CDR1 SNHLY, CDR2 FYNNEI. The CDR3 DNA is TGTGCCAGCATGGCGAGCGGGAAAACAGATACGCAGTATTTT. Translation: CASMASGKTDTQYF.

The J gene is TRBJ2-2, the V gene TRBV13; TRBD1 aligns across 9 bases. Germline CDR1 and CDR2: PRHDT and FYEKMQ (reference sequence). The CDR3 is 18 residues long. Germline trimming cut 0 bases from V and 4 bases from J; bases unmatched to any gene: 9. CDR3: CASSLGLPGQGGTGELFF. CDR3 nucleotide sequence: TGTGCCAGCAGCTTAGGACTCCCGGGACAGGGAGGCACCGGGGAGCTGTTTTTT.

The chain has TRBV11-2 and TRBJ2-7; the D gene is possibly TRBD1 (6 bases). CDR1 and CDR2 (germline): SGHAT, FQNNGV. V shed 5 bases and J shed 5 bases, with 16 bases lying between them. The CDR3 is 14 residues long. The DNA for the CDR3 is TGTGCCAGCAGCAATAGGGGGTTCGCGGACGAGCAGTACTTC. This encodes CASSNRGFADEQYF.

As to this clone: Other DNA sequences from this sample encode an identical CDR3 as well. The chain links TRBV5-4 to TRBJ1-4; D remains ambiguous. Per the germline V gene, CDR1 is SGHNT and CDR2 is YYREEE (reference sequence). The CDR3 runs 14 residues. V lost 0 bases and J lost 5, with 8 bases in between. CDR3 nucleotides: TGTGCCAGCAGCTTGGACAGCTCCAATGAAAAACTGTTTTTT. This sequence encodes CASSLDSSNEKLFF.

The chain is built from TRBV3-1 (or the pseudogene TRBV3-2) and TRBJ2-7; 9 bases line up with TRBD2. V was pared by 2 bases and J by 6 bases, with 8 bases of the junction left unmatched. Germline V lookup: CDR1 LGHDT, CDR2 YNNKEL (reference sequence). This CDR3 has 15 residues. The CDR3 is CASSQLTGAGGEQYF. The DNA of the CDR3 is TGTGCCAGCAGCCAACTAACCGGAGCGGGGGGCGAGCAGTACTTC.

The chain joins TRBV29-1 to TRBJ2-1; possible D gene TRBD2, 6 bases. The CDR3 runs 13 residues. Germline V gives CDR1 SQVTM, CDR2 ANQGSEA. The V and J ends lost 5 bases and 7 bases respectively, with 15 bases between them. The CDR3 coding sequence is TGCAGCGTTCTCCTCGTGGGGGGAAATGAGCAGTTCTTC. Translating gives CSVLLVGGNEQFF.

The chain has TRBV28 and TRBJ2-3; a possible D gene is TRBD2 (6 bases). The CDR3 spans 14 residues. With 6 bases removed from V and 4 bases from J, the gap between germline ends came to 14 bases. The germline gives CDR1 MDHEN, CDR2 SYDVKM. Here the CDR3 reads CASRLAGNADTQYF. Here the CDR3 DNA reads TGTGCCAGCAGGCTGGCGGGGAACGCAGATACGCAGTATTTT.

The chain has TRBV6-6 and TRBJ1-4, with D perhaps matching TRBD1 (6 bases). The V end was cut by 6 bases, the J end by 7 bases, with 18 bases between. Germline loops: CDR1 MNHNY, CDR2 SVGAGI (reference sequence). The CDR3 runs 15 residues. The CDR3 sequence: CASSPIQGRGEKLFF. The CDR3 DNA is TGTGCCAGCAGCCCAATACAGGGTAGGGGTGAAAAACTGTTTTTT.

The chain is built from TRBV28 and TRBJ2-1; D possibly corresponds to TRBD1 (6 bases). Trimming shortened V by 5 bases and J by 13 bases, and 12 bases separated the two germline ends. This CDR3 is built from 11 residues. Germline CDR1 reads MDHEN; CDR2 reads SYDVKM. CDR3 bases: TGTGCCAGCAGTGGATACAGGGACCAGTTCTTC. Protein sequence: CASSGYRDQFF.

The rearrangement uses TRBV5-1 and TRBJ2-7, with TRBD2 identical over 14 bases. From germline, CDR1 is SGHRS and CDR2 YFSETQ. The CDR3 has 17 amino acids. V was pared by 5 bases and J by 2 bases, with 9 bases of the junction left unmatched. CDR3 coding DNA: TGCGCCAGCAGTTACGGGACTAGCGGGAGAATCCCCTACGAGCAGTACTTC. As protein: CASSYGTSGRIPYEQYF.

This chain joins TRBV3-1 (or the pseudogene TRBV3-2) and TRBJ1-2; the D is unclear. CDR3 length equals 14 residues. Germline CDR1 LGHDT, CDR2 YNNKEL (reference sequence). The ends were cut back, 4 bases at V and 0 bases at J, with 9 bases in the middle. The CDR3 spells CASSRGSTNYGYTF. In nucleotides, the CDR3 is TGTGCCAGCAGCCGAGGCAGCACTAACTATGGCTACACCTTC.

V usage is TRBV3-1 (or the pseudogene TRBV3-2) and J usage is TRBJ1-1; the D gene is possibly TRBD1 (6 bases). Trimming cost V 1 base and J 2 bases, with 11 bases left between them. CDR1 and CDR2 (germline): LGHDT, YNNKEL (reference sequence). The CDR3 sequence is 15 residues long. The CDR3 bases are TGTGCCAGCAGCCAAGGAACAGGGCCCAACACTGAAGCTTTCTTT. Protein sequence: CASSQGTGPNTEAFF.

The chain recombines TRBV5-6 with TRBJ1-6; 7 bases align to TRBD1. This CDR3 has 15 residues. Looked up from germline, CDR1 is SGHDT and CDR2 is YYEEEE. With V trimmed by 4 bases and J by 9 bases, 10 bases remained unmatched. In DNA, the CDR3 is TGTGCCAGCAGCCTAGGGACAGCCAAGGGTTCACCCCTCCACTTT. Protein product: CASSLGTAKGSPLHF.

This chain joins TRBV11-2 and TRBJ1-1, with 9 bases aligning to TRBD1. V lost 5 bases and J lost 1; bases outside the gene matches: 5. CDR3 length: 15 amino acids. Germline values: CDR1 SGHAT, CDR2 FQNNGV. In DNA, the CDR3 is TGTGCCAGCAGCCACATGGACAGGGGGAACACTGAAGCTTTCTTT. Its translation is CASSHMDRGNTEAFF.

V is TRBV7-2 and J is TRBJ2-2; the match to TRBD2 covers 11 bases. V was pared by 2 bases and J by 4 bases, with 9 bases of the junction left unmatched. Germline loops: CDR1 SGHTA, CDR2 FQGNSA. The length of the CDR3 is 18 residues. CDR3 residues: CASSLRGRLAGGTGELFF. The CDR3 nucleotides are TGTGCCAGCAGCTTAAGGGGCCGGCTAGCGGGAGGCACCGGGGAGCTGTTTTTT.

The rearrangement links TRBV5-1 to TRBJ2-5; a weak D match, TRBD2 (5 bases). Germline loops: CDR1 SGHRS, CDR2 YFSETQ. Trimming took off 4 bases at V and 5 bases at J, with 21 bases between the two ends. This CDR3 comprises 16 residues. CDR3 in amino acids: CASSLGHGSELETQYF. The CDR3 DNA reads TGCGCCAGCAGCCTAGGGCACGGTAGCGAGTTGGAGACCCAGTACTTC. Variable domain in full (rest from reference TRBV5-1 and TRBJ2-5): KAGVTQTPRYLIKTRGQQVTLSCSPISGHRSVSWYQQTPGQGLQFLFEYFSETQRNKGNFPGRFSGRQFSNSRSEMNVSTLELGDSALYLCASSLGHGSELETQYFGPGTRLLVL.

The V gene is TRBV21-1, the J gene TRBJ2-4; the table assigns TRBD2, which was not confirmed against the DNA. TRBV21-1 is shown as a pseudogene. The CDR3 covers 16 residues. The CDR3: CASSKSAYLAKNIQYF. The CDR3 region has the DNA TGTGCCAGCAGCAAAAGCGCCTACTTAGCCAAAAACATTCAGTACTTC.

This chain uses TRBV5-1 with TRBJ2-7, with 7 nucleotides matching TRBD2. Looked up from germline, CDR1 is SGHRS and CDR2 is YFSETQ. With V trimmed by 2 bases and J by 5 bases, 10 bases remained unmatched. The CDR3 consists of 15 residues. The CDR3 reads CASSLTGTTVHEQYF. DNA for the CDR3: TGCGCCAGCAGCTTAACCGGGACTACGGTCCACGAGCAGTACTTC.

V gene TRBV27 combines with J gene TRBJ1-1; no clear D gene. The germline V and J ends were trimmed by 0 bases and 2 bases, with 10 bases remaining between them. There are 15 residues in the CDR3. Per the germline V gene, CDR1 is MNHEY and CDR2 is SMNVEV (reference sequence). This CDR3 reads CASSLSEGGNTEAFF. The CDR3, as DNA: TGTGCCAGCAGTTTATCGGAAGGAGGCAACACTGAAGCTTTCTTT.

J is TRBJ1-1 and V is TRBV28; D remains unclear. The V end lost 2 bases, the J end lost 0 bases, and 4 bases lay between the germline ends. From germline, CDR1 is MDHEN and CDR2 SYDVKM. The CDR3 totals 13 residues. The CDR3: CASSLQLNTEAFF. The CDR3 nucleotides read TGTGCCAGCAGTTTACAGTTGAACACTGAAGCTTTCTTT. Based on the CDR3 plus reference TRBV28 and TRBJ1-1, the full variable domain is DVKVTQSSRYLVKRTGEKVFLECVQDMDHENMFWYRQDPGLGLRLIYFSYDVKMKEKGDIPEGYSVSREKKERFSLILESASTNQTSMYLCASSLQLNTEAFFGQGTRLTVV.

In this sample, this clone turned up a few times. The rearrangement joins TRBV5-4 to TRBJ2-7; 11 bases are shared with TRBD2. This CDR3 spans 16 amino acids. The trim removed 0 bases at V and 3 bases at J, leaving 5 bases unmatched. Germline V lookup: CDR1 SGHNT, CDR2 YYREEE (reference sequence). The CDR3 DNA is TGTGCCAGCAGCTTGGGACTAGCGGGACGTTACTACGAGCAGTACTTC. Translation gives CASSLGLAGRYYEQYF. Full variable domain (remainder filled in from reference TRBV5-4 and TRBJ2-7): ETGVTQSPTHLIKTRGQQVTLRCSSQSGHNTVSWYQQALGQGPQFIFQYYREEENGRGNFPPRFSGLQFPNYSSELNVNALELDDSALYLCASSLGLAGRYYEQYFGPGTRLTVT.

The chain has TRBV7-8 and TRBJ2-1, with 10 nucleotides matching TRBD2. The CDR3 is 17 residues long. J gave up 0 bases and V 5 bases, and 7 bases lay outside the gene matches. Germline loops: CDR1 SGHVS, CDR2 FQNEAQ. The CDR3, as DNA: TGTGCCAGCAGCCCGCGGACTAGCGGTAGCTCCTACAATGAGCAGTTCTTC. The encoded protein is CASSPRTSGSSYNEQFF.